Included here is one TCR beta chain sequence, with context. These data belong to a study of blood T cell repertoires in COVID-19. Study context: T cells, B-cell-depleted T cells, or PBMCs supplied cDNA or gDNA.

In the original analysis: Amplified reference gene primers provided the basis for estimating nucleated cell counts. This table comes from immunoSEQ multiplex PCR, and its TCRdb copy is limited to in-frame clones, with some not included. V and J calls and clone size are copied from that table; D and trimming were computed from the DNA. The table has around 130,000 clones, around 85% seen once. Germline V gives CDR1 KGHSH, CDR2 LQKENI. V gave up 8 bases and J gave up 0 bases, with 11 bases separating them. The CDR3 contains 14 residues. The clonotype originates from a woman aged 80 or over with acute or convalescent COVID-19. The sequencing input was peripheral blood. J is TRBJ1-3 and V is TRBV18; D possibly corresponds to TRBD1 (6 bases). The CDR3 DNA reads TGTGCCAGCCAGACAGGTTCCTCTGGAAACACCATATATTTT. Residues: CASQTGSSGNTIYF.